The 28 T cell receptor beta chains given below trace back to one sample, sequenced in a study of blood T cell repertoires in COVID-19. TCRdb keeps only in-frame clones here, not all; method: immunoSEQ multiplex PCR. The table shows approximately 400,000 clones, with about nine tenths occurring only once. Source material: peripheral blood. Source of these receptors: a woman between 45 and 65 years old with COVID-19, enrolled during active disease.

The J gene is TRBJ1-1, the V gene TRBV19; D not resolved. CDR3 length: 13 residues. Between the trimmed V and J ends, which lost 6 bases and 3 bases, there was a span of 11 bases. Germline V CDR1 and CDR2: LNHDA, SQIVND (reference sequence). CDR3 sequence: CASRSRRDTEAFF. CDR3 bases: TGTGCCAGTAGGTCGCGGCGGGACACTGAAGCTTTCTTT.

The V and J genes are TRBV30 and TRBJ2-4; 7 nucleotides match TRBD2. CDR3 length: 12 residues. The ends lost 3 bases at V and 8 bases at J; junction bases unmatched: 4. CDR1 and CDR2 from the germline V gene are GTSNPN and SVGIG (reference sequence). The CDR3 bases are TGTGCCTGGAGCGCAGGGAGGGACATTCAGTACTTC. Translated: CAWSAGRDIQYF.

This chain joins TRBV4-2 and TRBJ2-7; weak D call: TRBD1 (6 bases). The V end lost 0 bases, the J end lost 3 bases, and 12 bases lay between the germline ends. From germline, CDR1 is LGHNA and CDR2 YNFKEQ. There are 15 residues in the CDR3. CDR3 region: CASSQEVDRNYEQYF. In DNA, the CDR3 is TGTGCCAGCAGCCAAGAGGTGGACAGAAACTACGAGCAGTACTTC.

This chain connects TRBV11-3 to TRBJ2-7; 7 nucleotides align to TRBD1. CDR1 SGHNT and CDR2 YENEEA come from the germline V gene. With V trimmed by 2 bases and J by 3 bases, 13 bases remained unmatched. This CDR3 contains 17 residues. In DNA form, the CDR3 reads TGTGCCAGCAGCTTAACGATAGGGGGACAGAACAGCTACGAGCAGTACTTC. Protein product: CASSLTIGGQNSYEQYF.

This clone was picked up a small number of times. V usage is TRBV6-5 and J usage is TRBJ1-2; no definite D call. CDR3 length: 14 residues. Per germline, CDR1 MNHEY and CDR2 SVGAGI. V was trimmed by 2 bases and J by 4 bases, leaving 11 bases between them. This CDR3 is CASSYASPLYGYTF. The CDR3 region has the DNA TGTGCCAGCAGTTACGCGTCGCCACTCTATGGCTACACCTTC.

The rearrangement joins TRBV4-1 to TRBJ2-3; perhaps TRBD1 as D (6 bases). CDR1 and CDR2 from the germline V gene are MGHRA and YSYEKL. Trimming removed 4 bases from V and 0 bases from J, with 11 bases in between. The CDR3 runs to 15 residues. In DNA form, the CDR3 reads TGCGCCAGCAGCCCCTCCGGGACAAGCACAGATACGCAGTATTTT. It specifies CASSPSGTSTDTQYF.

This CDR3 is CASYTRALLNGYTF. The CDR3 DNA reads TGCGCCAGCTATACTAGGGCCCTACTTAATGGCTACACCTTC. The chain is built from TRBV10-2 and TRBJ1-2; D remains ambiguous. The V end lost 8 bases, the J end lost 6 bases, and 19 bases lay between the germline ends. There are 14 residues in the CDR3. Germline CDR1 is WSHSY and CDR2 is SAAADI.

DNA of the CDR3: TGTGCCTGGGGTCCTCTCGGGACAAACTACAATGAGCAGTTCTTC. It translates to CAWGPLGTNYNEQFF. The rearrangement uses TRBV30 and TRBJ2-1; maybe TRBD1 (6 bases). The germline V and J ends were trimmed by 5 bases and 3 bases, with 17 bases remaining between them. This CDR3 comprises 15 residues. Germline values: CDR1 GTSNPN, CDR2 SVGIG (reference sequence).

The chain employs TRBV19 and TRBJ2-7; 7 bases match TRBD1. Germline values: CDR1 LNHDA, CDR2 SQIVND (reference sequence). The V gene end was trimmed by 3 bases and the J gene end by 0 bases; junction bases not matched to a gene: 5. The CDR3 runs 15 residues. The CDR3 DNA reads TGTGCCAGTAGTATTGGACAGGACAGCTCCTACGAGCAGTACTTC. This sequence encodes CASSIGQDSSYEQYF.

The rearrangement uses TRBV2 and TRBJ2-1, with TRBD2 matching over 8 bases. Trimming removed 7 bases from V and 0 bases from J; junction bases left unmatched: 14. The CDR3 is made up of 18 amino acids. Germline values: CDR1 SNHLY, CDR2 FYNNEI. CDR3 sequence reads: CASTPRPGLASSYNEQFF. DNA of the CDR3: TGTGCCAGCACCCCTCGCCCCGGACTAGCCAGCTCCTACAATGAGCAGTTCTTC.

The chain has TRBV10-3 and TRBJ1-1; D possibly corresponds to TRBD1 (6 bases). Germline assignment: CDR1 ENHRY and CDR2 SYGVKD. The CDR3 runs to 11 residues. V lost 4 bases and J 10 bases, leaving 10 bases between the germline ends. The CDR3: CAISGGGRAFF. CDR3 bases: TGTGCCATCAGTGGAGGGGGAAGAGCTTTCTTT.

This sequence joins TRBV19 and TRBJ1-2; D gene ambiguous. The CDR3 loop spans 14 amino acids. The ends were cut back, 3 bases at V and 8 bases at J, with 16 bases in the middle. Germline CDR1 reads LNHDA; CDR2 reads SQIVND (reference sequence). CDR3 sequence (DNA): TGTGCCAGTAGTATCATGGGCCGCCCGGTGGGCTACACCTTC. It is translated as CASSIMGRPVGYTF.

V usage is TRBV4-1 and J usage is TRBJ2-1; D is possibly TRBD1 (6 bases). This CDR3 contains 15 residues. Trimming removed 1 base from V and 6 bases from J, with 13 bases in between. CDR1 and CDR2 (germline): MGHRA, YSYEKL. The CDR3 DNA follows: TGCGCCAGCAGCCAAGGCGTTGCGGACAGCAATGAGCAGTTCTTC. Translating gives CASSQGVADSNEQFF.

The genes are TRBV5-5 and TRBJ1-1; 8 nucleotides line up with TRBD1. Losses at the gene ends were 3 bases for V and 6 bases for J; bases not matched to a gene: 4. The CDR3 sequence is 13 residues long. Germline V lookup: CDR1 SGHKS, CDR2 YYEKEE (reference sequence). Written as DNA, the CDR3 is TGTGCCAGCAGCTCTCAGACAGGGGCTGAAGCTTTCTTT. Its protein product is CASSSQTGAEAFF.

V gene TRBV29-1 combines with J gene TRBJ1-2; D gene unclear. V was cut by 6 bases and J by 8 bases, with 19 bases left in between. There are 13 residues in the CDR3. Germline V lookup: CDR1 SQVTM, CDR2 ANQGSEA. CDR3 in amino acids: CSVLPRGERGYTF. The DNA of the CDR3 is TGCAGCGTCCTCCCCCGGGGAGAGAGGGGCTACACCTTC.

The V call is TRBV10-3, the J call TRBJ2-5; TRBD1 aligns across 10 bases. The V segment lost 3 bases and the J segment 5 bases; nucleotides outside the gene matches: 9. The CDR3 totals 16 residues. The germline CDR1 and CDR2 sequences are ENHRY and SYGVKD. The DNA for the CDR3 is TGTGCCATCAGTGACTCACCCGGGACAGGGGACGAGACCCAGTACTTC. Translating it yields CAISDSPGTGDETQYF.

The chain has TRBV7-2 and TRBJ1-6, with D perhaps TRBD1 (6 bases). Germline-derived CDR1 and CDR2 are SGHTA and FQGNSA. Trimming took off 1 base at V and 4 bases at J, with 14 bases between the two ends. The length of the CDR3 is 17 residues. The CDR3: CASSLGGRTAYNSPLHF. For the CDR3, the DNA is TGTGCCAGCAGCTTAGGTGGCCGGACAGCTTATAATTCACCCCTCCACTTT.

The chain employs TRBV12-3 or TRBV12-4 and TRBJ2-7; TRBD1 agrees at 8 bases. The V gene end was trimmed by 6 bases and the J gene end by 6 bases; junction bases not matched to a gene: 7. This CDR3 region has 13 residues. The CDR3 loop is CASSRATGGEQYF. The CDR3, as DNA: TGTGCCAGCAGCCGAGCCACAGGGGGCGAGCAGTACTTC.

The chain links TRBV18 to TRBJ1-2; no clear D. The germline CDR1 and CDR2 sequences are KGHSH and LQKENI. There are 13 residues in the CDR3. Trimming left V 6 bases short and J 7 bases short, with 15 bases between. The CDR3 is CASSRADRSGYTF. Here the CDR3 DNA reads TGTGCCAGCTCCCGAGCGGACCGCTCTGGCTACACCTTC.

The table lists this clone with a few counts. The chain links TRBV6-5 to TRBJ1-1, with D perhaps TRBD1 (5 bases). With 6 bases removed from V and 1 base from J, the gap between germline ends came to 9 bases. Germline-derived CDR1 and CDR2 are MNHEY and SVGAGI. The CDR3 runs 13 residues. The CDR3 reads CASRETANTEAFF. DNA for the CDR3: TGTGCCAGCAGAGAGACAGCGAACACTGAAGCTTTCTTT.

This chain links TRBV23-1 with TRBJ1-5, with a weak D call TRBD1 (6 bases). TRBV23-1 belongs to the ORF category, with a function that is uncertain. Trimming shortened V by 3 bases and J by 2 bases, and 14 bases separated the two germline ends. The CDR3 contains 16 residues. The CDR3 DNA sequence: TGCGCCAGCAGTCACTCGCCCGGACAGTGCAATCAGCCCCAGCATTTT. Protein: CASSHSPGQCNQPQHF.

This rearrangement joins TRBV6-2 or TRBV6-3 to TRBJ1-1; no firm D call. The length of the CDR3 is 13 residues. From germline, CDR1 is MNHEY and CDR2 SVGEGT. V lost 2 bases, J lost 1 base, and 5 bases lay in between. The CDR3 coding sequence is TGTGCCAGCAGTTACATAAAGAACACTGAAGCTTTCTTT. Amino acids: CASSYIKNTEAFF.

The V call is TRBV5-6, the J call TRBJ1-6; D not certain. The CDR3 sequence is 14 residues long. Deletions cut 4 bases from V and 6 bases from J, with 11 bases between. Looked up from germline, CDR1 is SGHDT and CDR2 is YYEEEE. The CDR3 DNA sequence: TGTGCCAGCAGCGAGCAGGTCCTTAATTCACCCCTCCACTTT. It translates to CASSEQVLNSPLHF.

This chain links TRBV3-1 (or the pseudogene TRBV3-2) with TRBJ1-1, with D maybe TRBD1 (6 bases). This CDR3 has 16 residues. The ends were cut back, 5 bases at V and 8 bases at J, with 24 bases in the middle. CDR1 and CDR2 (germline): LGHDT, YNNKEL (reference sequence). This CDR3 is CASSSTRGMSAVEAFF. In DNA form, the CDR3 reads TGTGCCAGCAGCAGTACCAGGGGAATGTCAGCGGTAGAAGCTTTCTTT.

The genes are TRBV6-1 and TRBJ2-3; possible D gene TRBD1, 6 bases. The CDR3 length is 15 residues. With 0 bases removed from V and 3 bases from J, the gap between germline ends came to 10 bases. Germline V CDR1 and CDR2: MNHNS, SASEGT. The CDR3 reads CASSEAHRVTDTQYF. CDR3 DNA sequence: TGTGCCAGCAGTGAAGCGCACAGGGTTACAGATACGCAGTATTTT.

The table lists this clone with a count of one. This rearrangement joins TRBV5-1 to TRBJ1-2; 7 bases are shared with TRBD1. V shed 0 bases and J 4 bases; nucleotides not matched to a gene: 6. CDR3 length equals 15 residues. Germline CDR1 SGHRS, CDR2 YFSETQ. CDR3 DNA sequence: TGCGCCAGCAGCTTGGACGGGACAGAGGCCTATGGCTACACCTTC. It translates to CASSLDGTEAYGYTF.

In this sample, this clone turned up once. The rearrangement uses TRBV30 and TRBJ2-3, with TRBD2 matching over 9 bases. The CDR3 is 16 residues long. J gave up 4 bases and V 4 bases, and 12 bases lay outside the gene matches. Germline values: CDR1 GTSNPN, CDR2 SVGIG (reference sequence). DNA for the CDR3: TGTGCCTGGACCCCCGTTAGGGCGGGGGGGGCAGATACGCAGTATTTT. Its protein product is CAWTPVRAGGADTQYF.

For the CDR3, the DNA is TGTGCCTGCTCACTAGCGGGGGGGCCTGATGAGCAGTTCTTC. Its translation: CACSLAGGPDEQFF. The chain recombines TRBV30 with TRBJ2-1, with 13 positions matching TRBD2. V was clipped by 6 bases and J by 8 bases; unmatched bases: 7. Germline CDR1 is GTSNPN and CDR2 is SVGIG (reference sequence). This CDR3 is 14 amino acids long. Looking up the rest from reference TRBV30 and TRBJ2-1 gives the full variable domain: SQTIHQWPATLVQPVGSPLSLECTVEGTSNPNLYWYRQAAGRGLQLLFYSVGIGQISSEVPQNLSASRPQDRQFILSSKKLLLSDSGFYLCACSLAGGPDEQFFGPGTRLTVL.